This passage covers 10 T cell receptor beta chains from one sample sequenced in a study of blood T cell repertoires in COVID-19. Data came from immunoSEQ multiplex PCR; TCRdb stores just in-frame clones and leaves some out. The repertoire includes 200,000 to 300,000 clones, approximately 86% of them detected once, and more than 5.5% sits in the top ten. The sequencing sample was made of peripheral blood. These receptors came from a human donor in a cohort sampled during active COVID-19.

The chain has TRBV15 and TRBJ2-3; 11 nucleotides line up with TRBD2. Germline CDR1 and CDR2: LNHNV and YYDKDF (reference sequence). CDR3 length equals 17 residues. V gave up 2 bases and J gave up 0 bases; unmatched junction bases: 4. For the CDR3, the DNA is TGTGCCACCAGCAGACGACTAGCGGGGTCTAGCACAGATACGCAGTATTTT. Amino acid sequence: CATSRRLAGSSTDTQYF.

The genes are TRBV30 and TRBJ2-7; D might be TRBD2 (5 bases). This CDR3 is built from 13 residues. Trimming shortened V by 2 bases and J by 0 bases, and 8 bases separated the two germline ends. The germline gives CDR1 GTSNPN, CDR2 SVGIG (reference sequence). The chain's CDR3 is CAWSPADSYEQYF. For the CDR3, the DNA is TGTGCCTGGAGTCCAGCGGACTCCTACGAGCAGTACTTC.

The rearrangement uses TRBV7-2 and TRBJ2-7; 11 bases match TRBD1. Trimming cost V 5 bases and J 1 base; bases outside gene matches: 4. The CDR3 sequence is 15 residues long. Germline values: CDR1 SGHTA, CDR2 FQGNSA. CDR3 DNA sequence: TGTGCCAGCAGCCACCGGGACAGGGGGTCCTACGAGCAGTACTTC. Its protein is CASSHRDRGSYEQYF.

This clone turned up a few times. This chain links TRBV7-9 with TRBJ1-6; no definite D call. CDR1 and CDR2 from the germline V gene are SEHNR and FQNEAQ (reference sequence). The CDR3 is made up of 13 amino acids. V lost 2 bases and J 9 bases, leaving 8 bases between the germline ends. CDR3 protein: CASSLSTGSPLHF. The CDR3 DNA follows: TGTGCCAGCAGCTTATCCACCGGTTCACCCCTCCACTTT.

This rearrangement joins TRBV5-6 to TRBJ2-5; the match to TRBD2 covers 13 bases. Trimming took 1 base from V and 5 from J; bases not matched to a gene: 5. CDR3 length: 16 amino acids. Germline V lookup: CDR1 SGHDT, CDR2 YYEEEE. CDR3 sequence reads: CASSLQGLAGEETQYF. The CDR3 DNA reads TGTGCCAGCAGCTTGCAAGGACTAGCGGGGGAGGAGACCCAGTACTTC.

The CDR3 region is CASSLGAGGYNSPLHF. The CDR3 DNA reads as TGTGCCAGCAGCTTAGGGGCAGGTGGATATAATTCACCCCTCCACTTT. The chain combines TRBV7-6 with TRBJ1-6; D is ambiguous. The CDR3 covers 16 residues. Germline V gene data show CDR1 as SGHVS and CDR2 as FNYEAQ. Trimming removed 1 base from V and 4 bases from J, with 11 bases in between.

This clone was recorded only once. This chain joins TRBV9 and TRBJ1-2, with 7 bases fitting TRBD1. The CDR3 contains 16 residues. Germline CDR1 SGDLS, CDR2 YYNGEE. Losses at the gene ends were 4 bases for V and 4 bases for J; bases not matched to a gene: 13. In DNA form, the CDR3 reads TGTGCCAGCAGCCTAACCCCGGACAGGCCGTTCTATGGCTACACCTTC. This translates into CASSLTPDRPFYGYTF.

In this sample, this clone turned up once. The sample holds other DNA sequences that translate to the same CDR3. The chain links TRBV5-1 to TRBJ2-1; 11 nucleotides align to TRBD2. V lost 5 bases, J lost 3 bases, and 4 bases stayed unmatched. The CDR3 extends over 15 amino acids. Germline CDR1 and CDR2: SGHRS and YFSETQ. The CDR3 sequence is CASSLGLAGYNEQFF. In nucleotides, the CDR3 is TGCGCCAGCAGTCTAGGACTAGCGGGCTACAATGAGCAGTTCTTC.

This rearrangement joins TRBV7-6 to TRBJ2-1, with a weak D call TRBD1 (6 bases). Germline V gene data show CDR1 as SGHVS and CDR2 as FNYEAQ. There are 14 residues in the CDR3. V was pared by 6 bases and J by 6 bases, with 15 bases between. The CDR3 coding sequence is TGTGCCAGCAGATCGCCGGGCAGGGGCAATGAGCAGTTCTTC. This codes for CASRSPGRGNEQFF. The variable domain in full, with the rest retrieved from reference TRBV7-6 and TRBJ2-1, is GAGVSQSPRYKVTKRGQDVALRCDPISGHVSLYWYRQALGQGPEFLTYFNYEAQQDKSGLPNDRFSAERPEGSISTLTIQRTEQRDSAMYRCASRSPGRGNEQFFGPGTRLTVL.

This sequence joins TRBV6-6 and TRBJ2-7; maybe TRBD1 (5 bases). The CDR3 is 13 amino acids. CDR1 and CDR2 (germline): MNHNY, SVGAGI (reference sequence). V was trimmed by 2 bases and J by 3 bases, leaving 8 bases between them. CDR3 coding DNA: TGTGCCAGCAGTTACGACAGCTTCTACGAGCAGTACTTC. This sequence encodes CASSYDSFYEQYF.